The source of this TCR beta chain is a study of regulatory T cells in long-lasting Graves disease. Study-wide results and limits: Clonotypes that were public and shared totalled 2,741 in persistent patients versus roughly 1,000 in new patients. Persistent Graves' patients showed reduced TCR diversity versus newly diagnosed patients. Persistent disease exhibited a predilection for TRBV28, TRBJ1-2 and TRBJ2-5.

Researchers made TCR beta libraries by using iRepertoire HTBI primers and running Arm-PCR on CDR3 regions. How the authors handled the data: Identification yielded 62 TRBV and about 15 TRBJ segments across samples. Via MiXCR, TCRdb re-called the multiplex PCR reads, giving one row per CDR3 protein. The V and J calls were not made by the authors but by TCRdb's processing. The sample holds a few hundred thousand distinct CDR3 sequences; less than 30% are singletons and the top ten take 25% to 30%. This clonotype was seen only a few times. Its antigen is as yet unknown. Time point of the sample: persistent/refractory GD, antithyroid drugs over 5 years with positive TRAb. Construction of the TCR library relied on RNA isolated from PBMCs. There are 15 residues in the CDR3. With 2 bases removed from V and 6 bases from J, the gap between germline ends came to 13 bases. The germline V gene has CDR1 KGHSH and CDR2 LQKENI.

This TCR derives from a woman in her forties with Graves disease. V gene TRBV18 combines with J gene TRBJ1-4; the D gene is possibly TRBD1 (6 bases). Sequences were derived from peripheral blood mononuclear cells (PBMCs), sampled when the disease was refractory, from a patient treated with antithyroid drugs. CDR3 sequence: CASSPTSGEDEKLFF. In DNA form, the CDR3 reads TGTGCCAGCTCACCAACATCAGGGGAGGATGAAAAACTGTTTTTT.